This T cell receptor (beta chain) came from a study of cytomegalovirus exposure and HLA in healthy donors. General study results and limits: A later analysis reportedly found that, within productive TCRs, an Asian-associated ancestry cluster had fewer N-insertions than the mean observed across the approximately 670 donors. HLA restriction was apparent for most CMV-associated TCR beta chains in a later analysis. Altogether, about 160 TCR beta chains were recorded as cytomegalovirus-associated.

Researchers ran the PCR with 60 Vbeta and 13 Jbeta primers. Method: immunoSEQ multiplex PCR; TCRdb's copy keeps in-frame clones and lacks some. The top ten clones hold around 1.5% of a sample with some 150,000 clones, 75% to 80% of them seen once. As concerns this clone: Its specificity is not known.

V was shortened by 1 base and J by 6 bases, with 6 bases between the two germline ends. The CDR3 totals 13 residues. CDR1 and CDR2 (germline): MDHEN, SYDVKM. The chain joins TRBV28 to TRBJ2-2; no reliable D call. This TCR was recovered from a female donor in good health and CMV-seronegative. Sample: PBMCs. The CDR3 bases are TGTGCCAGCAGTTTATCCACACCCGGGGAGCTGTTTTTT. Its translation is CASSLSTPGELFF.